These 2 T cell receptor beta chains share one sample of origin, sequenced in a study of blood T cell repertoires in COVID-19. The assay was immunoSEQ multiplex PCR, and TCRdb's table has in-frame clones only and misses some. The sample lists 270,000 or so clones; about 87% were seen once. Sequences were obtained from peripheral blood. All receptors come from a human donor in a cohort sampled during active COVID-19.

This chain joins TRBV19 and TRBJ2-1, with 9 bases lining up with TRBD1. V was clipped by 6 bases and J by 6 bases; unmatched bases: 9. Germline assignment: CDR1 LNHDA and CDR2 SQIVND (reference sequence). CDR3 size: 15 residues. DNA for the CDR3: TGTGCCAGTAGACAATCCGGGACAGGGATCAATGAGCAGTTCTTC. This gives the protein CASRQSGTGINEQFF.

V and J are TRBV18 and TRBJ1-1; the match to TRBD1 covers 7 bases. Germline lookup yields CDR1 KGHSH and CDR2 LQKENI. The CDR3 runs 14 residues. V dropped 0 bases and J dropped 4; count of bases not matched to a gene: 2. CDR3 coding DNA: TGTGCCAGCTCACCACCGAGACAGGGCACTGAAGCTTTCTTT. This encodes CASSPPRQGTEAFF.